The rows below give T cell receptor beta chains drawn from one sample of a study of Graves' ophthalmopathy and Graves' hyperthyroidism. TCRdb re-called the multiplex PCR reads with MiXCR, one entry per CDR3 protein. This sample has around 1,200,000 distinct CDR3 sequences, with 35% to 45% found just once. The sequenced sample consisted of peripheral blood or thyroid tissue (not recorded which). The receptors shown here come from an adult man with Graves' hyperthyroidism. The CDR3 runs from the conserved cysteine through the conserved F or W. Each record gives: D gene, V gene, clone size, J gene, CDR3 DNA, CDR3 protein. The D gene is left open where the match is weak. Some rows have no size entry. The others give once, few or many, or a class for an expanded clone.

D gene: TRBD2; V gene: TRBV19; clone size: many; J gene: TRBJ2-5; CDR3 DNA: TGTGCCAGTAGATGGAGCGGGACAGAGACCCAGTACTTC; CDR3 protein: CASRWSGTETQYF
D gene: .; V gene: TRBV10-3; clone size: .; J gene: TRBJ1-2; CDR3 DNA: TGTGCCATCAGGGGTATCAGAAGGGATGGCTACACCTTC; CDR3 protein: CAIRGIRRDGYTF
D gene: .; V gene: TRBV5-8; clone size: many; J gene: TRBJ1-6; CDR3 DNA: TGTGCCAGCAGCCGGGACGGGAATAATTCACCCCTCCACTTT; CDR3 protein: CASSRDGNNSPLHF
D gene: .; V gene: TRBV7-3; clone size: many; J gene: TRBJ2-6; CDR3 DNA: TGTGCCAGCAGCTTACGGCGAGGTGGGCCAGCTGGGGCCAACGTCCTGACTTTC; CDR3 protein: CASSLRRGGPAGANVLTF
D gene: .; V gene: TRBV7-2; clone size: many; J gene: TRBJ2-6; CDR3 DNA: TGTGCCAGCAGCCTACAGGCAGGGGCCAACGTCCTGACTTTC; CDR3 protein: CASSLQAGANVLTF
D gene: TRBD1; V gene: TRBV10-3; clone size: many; J gene: TRBJ1-3; CDR3 DNA: TGTGCCATCAGGGGGACAGCCACCTCTGGAAACACCATATATTTT; CDR3 protein: CAIRGTATSGNTIYF
D gene: .; V gene: TRBV7-9; clone size: many; J gene: TRBJ1-2; CDR3 DNA: TGTGCCAGCAGCTTAGACAGGGCGGCTAACTATGGCTACACCTTC; CDR3 protein: CASSLDRAANYGYTF
D gene: TRBD2; V gene: TRBV19; clone size: few; J gene: TRBJ2-7; CDR3 DNA: TGTGCCAGTAGTATTGGGGGATATAGCGGGAGTAAGTCCGAGCAGTACTTC; CDR3 protein: CASSIGGYSGSKSEQYF
D gene: .; V gene: TRBV4-3; clone size: few; J gene: TRBJ1-1; CDR3 DNA: TGCGCCAGCAGCCAATGGGCGGGGGCTGAAGCTTTCTTT; CDR3 protein: CASSQWAGAEAFF
D gene: .; V gene: TRBV5-8; clone size: few; J gene: TRBJ2-2; CDR3 DNA: TGTGCCAGCAGCTTGCGACGGAAAACCGGGGAGCTGTTTTTT; CDR3 protein: CASSLRRKTGELFF
D gene: TRBD2; V gene: TRBV20-1; clone size: .; J gene: TRBJ2-5; CDR3 DNA: TGCAGCGCTGGCGCGGCGGGAGGGCCTGGCTCGTACCAAGAGACCCAGTACTTC; CDR3 protein: CSAGAAGGPGSYQETQYF
D gene: .; V gene: TRBV29-1; clone size: many; J gene: TRBJ1-1; CDR3 DNA: TGCAGCGTTGAAGAAGGCTCGGCAAGGAACACTGAAGCTTTCTTT; CDR3 protein: CSVEEGSARNTEAFF
D gene: .; V gene: TRBV25-1; clone size: many; J gene: TRBJ1-1; CDR3 DNA: TGTGCCAGCAGTATGGGCCCCACTGAAGCTTTCTTT; CDR3 protein: CASSMGPTEAFF
D gene: .; V gene: TRBV5-4; clone size: .; J gene: TRBJ2-7; CDR3 DNA: TGTGCCAGCAGCTTCGGTCCGGAACAGATAGATGGTGAGCAGTACTTC; CDR3 protein: CASSFGPEQIDGEQYF
D gene: .; V gene: TRBV2; clone size: few; J gene: TRBJ2-3; CDR3 DNA: TGTGCCAGCAAGGCCTTGCCGGGTAGCACAGATACGCAGTATTTT; CDR3 protein: CASKALPGSTDTQYF
D gene: .; V gene: TRBV20-1; clone size: .; J gene: TRBJ1-4; CDR3 DNA: TGCAGTGCTAGAGATCGAATAGGGCCTTACAGTTACGCAACTAATGAAAAACTGTTTTTT; CDR3 protein: CSARDRIGPYSYATNEKLFF
D gene: .; V gene: TRBV29-1; clone size: .; J gene: TRBJ2-7; CDR3 DNA: TGCAGCTTTGAATACGAGCAGTACTTC; CDR3 protein: CSFEYEQYF
D gene: TRBD2; V gene: TRBV10-3; clone size: many; J gene: TRBJ2-2; CDR3 DNA: TGTGCCATCCTAGCGGGATCCACCGGGGAGCTGTTTTTT; CDR3 protein: CAILAGSTGELFF
D gene: TRBD1; V gene: TRBV29-1; clone size: .; J gene: TRBJ2-2; CDR3 DNA: TGCAGCGTTGGGGACGACAGGGAAGGGACCGGGGAGCTGTCTTGG; CDR3 protein: CSVGDDREGTGELSW
D gene: TRBD1; V gene: TRBV7-9; clone size: many; J gene: TRBJ1-1; CDR3 DNA: TGTGCCAGCAGCGAAGGGGACAGAAAAGCTTTCTTT; CDR3 protein: CASSEGDRKAFF
D gene: TRBD1; V gene: TRBV25-1; clone size: few; J gene: TRBJ2-7; CDR3 DNA: TGTGCCAGCAGACAACCCGTGGACAGGAACCCCTACGAGCAGTACTTC; CDR3 protein: CASRQPVDRNPYEQYF
D gene: .; V gene: TRBV5-6; clone size: once; J gene: TRBJ1-4; CDR3 DNA: TGTGCCAGCAGCTTGGCCCCAGCCGCAACTAATGAAAAACTGTTTTTT; CDR3 protein: CASSLAPAATNEKLFF
D gene: TRBD1; V gene: TRBV5-6; clone size: few; J gene: TRBJ1-1; CDR3 DNA: TGTGCCAGCAGCTTGGTTACAGGGGTTACTGAAGCTTTCTTT; CDR3 protein: CASSLVTGVTEAFF
D gene: .; V gene: TRBV11-2; clone size: .; J gene: TRBJ1-2; CDR3 DNA: TGTGCCAGCAGCCCCACGGATGGGTTTGGGACGAAAGCTAACTATGGCTACACCTTC; CDR3 protein: CASSPTDGFGTKANYGYTF
D gene: .; V gene: TRBV12-3/TRBV12-4; clone size: .; J gene: TRBJ2-5; CDR3 DNA: TGTGCCAGCCGGGATAGCGTTTGGGAACGGACCCAGTACTTC; CDR3 protein: CASRDSVWERTQYF
D gene: .; V gene: TRBV7-2; clone size: many; J gene: TRBJ1-5; CDR3 DNA: TGTGCCAGCAGCTTACGGGGGAATAGCAATCAGCCCCAGCATTTT; CDR3 protein: CASSLRGNSNQPQHF
D gene: .; V gene: TRBV24-1; clone size: .; J gene: TRBJ2-1; CDR3 DNA: TGTGCCACCAGTGATTTGCTCGCGGGAATCAGCTCCTACAATGAGCAGTTCTTC; CDR3 protein: CATSDLLAGISSYNEQFF
D gene: .; V gene: TRBV7-9; clone size: few; J gene: TRBJ1-5; CDR3 DNA: TGTGCCAGCAGCTTTCAGGAGGATCAGCCCCAGCATTTT; CDR3 protein: CASSFQEDQPQHF
D gene: TRBD1; V gene: TRBV20-1; clone size: many; J gene: TRBJ1-2; CDR3 DNA: TGCAGTGCTAGCGAAAGAAACAGGGGGCGGAGTGGCTACACCTTC; CDR3 protein: CSASERNRGRSGYTF
D gene: .; V gene: TRBV7-2; clone size: .; J gene: TRBJ1-5; CDR3 DNA: TGTGCCAGCAGTCCCGAGAGCAATCAGTCCCAGCATTTT; CDR3 protein: CASSPESNQSQHF
D gene: TRBD1; V gene: TRBV19; clone size: many; J gene: TRBJ2-7; CDR3 DNA: TGTGCCAGTAGTATCATGGGACAGGGAATCTACGAGCAGTACTTC; CDR3 protein: CASSIMGQGIYEQYF
D gene: TRBD1; V gene: TRBV7-9; clone size: .; J gene: TRBJ1-2; CDR3 DNA: TGTGCCAGCAGCCCGACCCAGCCAGGGACAGGCTATGGCTACACCTTC; CDR3 protein: CASSPTQPGTGYGYTF
D gene: .; V gene: TRBV7-2; clone size: many; J gene: TRBJ2-7; CDR3 DNA: TGTGCCAGCAGCTCCTACTACCGGAGCTACGAGCAGTACTTC; CDR3 protein: CASSSYYRSYEQYF
D gene: TRBD1; V gene: TRBV7-9; clone size: .; J gene: TRBJ1-3; CDR3 DNA: TGTGCCAGCAGTCAGGTCCGACGGGACAGGGGGCGTTACACCATATATTTT; CDR3 protein: CASSQVRRDRGRYTIYF
D gene: TRBD2; V gene: TRBV6-1; clone size: .; J gene: TRBJ2-5; CDR3 DNA: TGTGCCAGCAGTCTGCGACTAGCGGGAATACAAGAGACCCAGTACTTC; CDR3 protein: CASSLRLAGIQETQYF
D gene: .; V gene: TRBV10-3; clone size: .; J gene: TRBJ1-5; CDR3 DNA: TGTGCCAGCAGTGACGCCCTCTCCCCAGGACACGAGCAGCCCCAGCATTTT; CDR3 protein: CASSDALSPGHEQPQHF
D gene: TRBD2; V gene: TRBV28; clone size: few; J gene: TRBJ2-5; CDR3 DNA: TGTGCCAGCAGTTCCCGCGGGGGGCCAGGGGTAGAGACCCAGTACTTC; CDR3 protein: CASSSRGGPGVETQYF
D gene: .; V gene: TRBV30; clone size: .; J gene: TRBJ1-1; CDR3 DNA: TGTGCCTGGAGTGTATCCCCCGTTCAAGGCACTGAAGCTTTCTTT; CDR3 protein: CAWSVSPVQGTEAFF
D gene: .; V gene: TRBV12-5; clone size: once; J gene: TRBJ1-4; CDR3 DNA: TGTGCCAGCAGTTTTGAGAGTGGAAAACTGTTTTTT; CDR3 protein: CASSFESGKLFF
D gene: .; V gene: TRBV7-9; clone size: .; J gene: TRBJ1-2; CDR3 DNA: TGTGCCAGCAGCTCCTACCTCGACTGGTATGGCTACACCTTC; CDR3 protein: CASSSYLDWYGYTF
D gene: TRBD1; V gene: TRBV7-9; clone size: .; J gene: TRBJ2-7; CDR3 DNA: TGTGCCAGCAGTTACCCCGGACAGGGACGCTACGAGCAGTACTTC; CDR3 protein: CASSYPGQGRYEQYF
D gene: .; V gene: TRBV7-9; clone size: few; J gene: TRBJ2-7; CDR3 DNA: TGTGCCAGCAGAAAAGCCAACTACGAGCAGTACTTC; CDR3 protein: CASRKANYEQYF
D gene: .; V gene: TRBV20-1; clone size: many; J gene: TRBJ1-3; CDR3 DNA: TGCAGTGCTAGAAGGGGGACGGAAGGAAACACCATATATTTT; CDR3 protein: CSARRGTEGNTIYF
D gene: .; V gene: TRBV7-2; clone size: .; J gene: TRBJ1-5; CDR3 DNA: TGTGCCAATCTGAACCGGGACGGAAATCAGCCCCAGCATTTT; CDR3 protein: CANLNRDGNQPQHF
D gene: .; V gene: TRBV9; clone size: many; J gene: TRBJ1-6; CDR3 DNA: TGTGCCAGCAGCGTAGAGGCAGAGCCCTCCGGTTCACCCCTCCACTTT; CDR3 protein: CASSVEAEPSGSPLHF
D gene: .; V gene: TRBV19; clone size: .; J gene: TRBJ1-5; CDR3 DNA: TGTGCTAGAGGAGCAGGCGATATATACTCCAATCAGCCCCAGCATTTT; CDR3 protein: CARGAGDIYSNQPQHF
D gene: .; V gene: TRBV4-1; clone size: few; J gene: TRBJ1-2; CDR3 DNA: TGCGCCAGCAGCCCCCCTTTAGCGGGGAATAATCCTAACTATGGCTACACCTTC; CDR3 protein: CASSPPLAGNNPNYGYTF
D gene: .; V gene: TRBV25-1; clone size: once; J gene: TRBJ2-5; CDR3 DNA: TGTGCCAGCAGTGAATATGGATCGAGACAGCGTCGCCAAGAGACCCAGTACTTC; CDR3 protein: CASSEYGSRQRRQETQYF